A single sample is the source of the 10 T cell receptor beta chains below, sequenced in a study of response to subunit inactivated influenza vaccine. TCRdb used MiXCR to reprocess the RT-PCR reads, holding one entry per CDR3 protein. Seen here are around 520,000 distinct CDR3 sequences, approximately 12% observed once, and the top ten hold around 9.6%. The starting material was PBMCs from blood, obtained on the day of vaccination. Source of these receptors: a man aged 50-59 years who received an inactivated influenza vaccine.

The J gene is TRBJ2-6, the V gene TRBV14; D uncertain. CDR1 and CDR2 from the germline V gene are SGHDN and FVKESK. This CDR3 contains 16 residues. With 2 bases removed from V and 0 bases from J, the gap between germline ends came to 8 bases. CDR3 DNA: TGTGCCAGCAGCCAACTGGGAACCTCTGGGGCCAACGTCCTGACTTTC. Protein: CASSQLGTSGANVLTF.

At least ten counts were recorded for this clonotype. This chain joins TRBV2 and TRBJ2-3; D remains ambiguous. V was cut by 5 bases and J by 9 bases, with 12 bases left in between. CDR1 is SNHLY and CDR2 is FYNNEI in the germline V gene. This CDR3 has 12 amino acids. This CDR3 reads CASSWTVWTQYF. The CDR3 bases are TGTGCCAGCAGTTGGACGGTGTGGACGCAGTATTTT.

This clonotype was counted many times. The chain couples TRBV12-3 or TRBV12-4 to TRBJ1-6; TRBD1 is a possible D gene (5 bases). The CDR3 runs 15 residues. The V end lost 6 bases, the J end lost 8 bases, and 17 bases lay between the germline ends. Here the CDR3 DNA reads TGTGCCAGCAGCGAAACCAGGGCGAGGCATTCACCCCTCCACTTT. Translating gives CASSETRARHSPLHF.

V and J are TRBV6-1 and TRBJ2-1; D might be TRBD2 (6 bases). Per germline, CDR1 MNHNS and CDR2 SASEGT. V was pared by 6 bases and J by 1 base, with 16 bases between. CDR3 length equals 16 residues. CDR3 sequence: CASRRGGAFSYNEQFF. CDR3 bases: TGTGCCAGCAGGCGGGGCGGGGCCTTTTCCTACAATGAGCAGTTCTTC.

The rearrangement uses TRBV24-1 and TRBJ2-5; tentatively, D is TRBD2 (5 bases). CDR1 and CDR2 from the germline V gene are KGHDR and SFDVKD. The length of the CDR3 is 12 residues. V was trimmed by 9 bases and J by 4 bases, leaving 11 bases between them. CDR3 protein: CATRGITETQYF. The DNA for the CDR3 is TGTGCCACCCGGGGAATCACAGAGACCCAGTACTTC.

This clonotype appeared a few times. The rearrangement links TRBV11-2 to TRBJ2-2, with D unclear. This CDR3 spans 18 amino acids. Trimming stripped 5 bases from V and 0 bases from J, with 19 bases between. CDR1 SGHAT and CDR2 FQNNGV come from the germline V gene. CDR3 residues: CASSLLPPGPTNTGELFF. DNA for the CDR3: TGTGCCAGCAGCCTACTACCGCCGGGTCCTACGAACACCGGGGAGCTGTTTTTT.

This rearrangement joins TRBV7-2 to TRBJ1-1; no definite D call. Germline CDR1 SGHTA, CDR2 FQGNSA. The CDR3 runs to 14 residues. Trimming removed 5 bases at V and 0 bases at J, with 10 bases between. CDR3 DNA: TGTGCCAGCAGCCGAGGCACCATGAACACTGAAGCTTTCTTT. Encoded protein: CASSRGTMNTEAFF.

The CDR3 coding sequence is TGCAGTTTCAAGGGGTGGGGCACAGATACGCAGTATTTT. This gives the protein CSFKGWGTDTQYF. The rearrangement uses TRBV20-1 and TRBJ2-3; D possibly corresponds to TRBD1 (5 bases). Per germline, CDR1 DFQATT and CDR2 SNEGSKA (reference sequence). This CDR3 has 13 amino acids. V lost 8 bases and J 1 base, leaving 13 bases between the germline ends.

This clonotype was counted ten times or more. This chain joins TRBV5-1 and TRBJ1-6; maybe TRBD1 (5 bases). The CDR3 is 17 amino acids. V lost 3 bases, J lost 0 bases, and 13 bases lay in between. Germline-derived CDR1 and CDR2 are SGHRS and YFSETQ. CDR3 nucleotide sequence: TGCGCCAGCAGCTGGGTCGGGGCGAGCTCCTATAATTCACCCCTCCACTTT. Translating gives CASSWVGASSYNSPLHF.

This clonotype was counted between two and nine times. V is TRBV11-2 and J is TRBJ2-7; 11 bases are shared with TRBD1. The CDR3 runs to 14 residues. J was trimmed by 6 bases and V by 4 bases; bases with no gene match: 5. Looked up from germline, CDR1 is SGHAT and CDR2 is FQNNGV. CDR3 in amino acids: CASSSGQGAVEQYF. CDR3 coding DNA: TGTGCCAGCAGCTCCGGACAGGGGGCTGTCGAGCAGTACTTC.